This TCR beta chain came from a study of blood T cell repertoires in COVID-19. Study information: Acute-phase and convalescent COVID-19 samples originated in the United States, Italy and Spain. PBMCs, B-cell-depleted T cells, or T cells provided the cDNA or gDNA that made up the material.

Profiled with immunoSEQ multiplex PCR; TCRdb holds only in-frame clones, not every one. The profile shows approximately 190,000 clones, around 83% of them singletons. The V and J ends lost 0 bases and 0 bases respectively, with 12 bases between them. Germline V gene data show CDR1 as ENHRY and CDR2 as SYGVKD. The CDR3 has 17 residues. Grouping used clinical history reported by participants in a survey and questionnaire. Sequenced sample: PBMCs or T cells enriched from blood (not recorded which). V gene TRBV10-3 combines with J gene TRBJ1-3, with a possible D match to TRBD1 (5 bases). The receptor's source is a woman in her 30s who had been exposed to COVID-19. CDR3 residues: CAISESPSGLSGNTIYF. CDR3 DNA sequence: TGTGCCATCAGTGAGTCACCTTCGGGACTCTCTGGAAACACCATATATTTT.